This is a list of T cell receptor beta chains from one sample in a study of T cells after yellow fever vaccination. TCRdb independently ran MiXCR on the 5' RACE reads; one entry per CDR3 protein. The table has some 420,000 distinct CDR3 sequences, around a sixth seen once; the top ten hold over 15%. The sample in question was PBMCs, obtained before the yellow fever booster vaccination. The receptors were gathered from a man between 18 and 29 years old who received the YFV17D yellow fever vaccine. Each CDR3 is given with its conserved first and last residue. D genes are given only for firm matches. Size tells how often a clone was seen (once, few, many) or the class of an expanded clone, and some rows leave it out.

size: NA
J: TRBJ2-5
D: NA
V: TRBV11-2
DNA: TGTGCCAGCAGCTCACAAACCCTCGGAGAGACCCAGTACTTC
CDR3: CASSSQTLGETQYF

size: few
J: TRBJ1-6
D: NA
V: TRBV6-6
DNA: TGTGCCACAGCACCGGGACGGGGGAATTCACCCCTCCACTTT
CDR3: CATAPGRGNSPLHF

size: NA
J: TRBJ1-2
D: NA
V: TRBV6-5
DNA: TGTGCCAGCAGTTTCGGACCGGGGTCGGGAGGCTACACCTTC
CDR3: CASSFGPGSGGYTF

size: few
J: TRBJ2-1
D: TRBD2
V: TRBV7-2
DNA: TGTGCCAGCAGCCTAGGGGCTAGCGGGGAAAATGAGCAGTTCTTC
CDR3: CASSLGASGENEQFF

size: NA
J: TRBJ1-4
D: NA
V: TRBV20-1
DNA: TGCAGTGCGCCTAAATACGGGAAACTGTTTTTT
CDR3: CSAPKYGKLFF

size: NA
J: TRBJ2-7
D: TRBD1
V: TRBV12-3/TRBV12-4
DNA: TGTGCCAGCAGTTTACGACAGGGGATTTACGAGCAGTACTTC
CDR3: CASSLRQGIYEQYF

size: NA
J: TRBJ1-2
D: NA
V: TRBV29-1
DNA: TGCAGCGTTGCAACCATAGACGGGGTCTGGGATGGCTACACCTTC
CDR3: CSVATIDGVWDGYTF

size: few
J: TRBJ1-3
D: NA
V: TRBV20-1
DNA: TGCAGTGCCGAGGACGGAAGCTCTGGAAACACCATATATTTT
CDR3: CSAEDGSSGNTIYF

size: once
J: TRBJ1-1
D: NA
V: TRBV7-3
DNA: TGTGCCAGCAGCACCGACAGATGGAACACTGAAGCTTTCTTT
CDR3: CASSTDRWNTEAFF

size: few
J: TRBJ2-7
D: NA
V: TRBV7-8
DNA: TGTGCCAGCAGCTTAACTAAGGGCAGCAACTACGAGCAGTACTTC
CDR3: CASSLTKGSNYEQYF

size: NA
J: TRBJ1-2
D: NA
V: TRBV10-3
DNA: TGTGCCATCAGTGAACGCGAAACCTATGGCTACACCTTC
CDR3: CAISERETYGYTF

size: NA
J: TRBJ1-2
D: NA
V: TRBV6-5
DNA: TGTGCCAGCAGTTACTCGAGGCGCGGGGGCCGGCGGGACGGCTACACCTTC
CDR3: CASSYSRRGGRRDGYTF

size: NA
J: TRBJ2-5
D: NA
V: TRBV27
DNA: TGTGCCAGCAGCCACGGACGGCAAGAGACCCAGTACTTC
CDR3: CASSHGRQETQYF

size: NA
J: TRBJ1-2
D: TRBD1
V: TRBV10-3
DNA: TGTGCCACAGGGACAGGTGGGGCCTATGGCTACACCTTC
CDR3: CATGTGGAYGYTF

size: few
J: TRBJ2-1
D: TRBD2
V: TRBV4-1
DNA: TGCGCCAGCAGCCAAGTTCCTAGCGGGGGGGTCGATGAGCAGTTCTTC
CDR3: CASSQVPSGGVDEQFF

size: NA
J: TRBJ2-3
D: NA
V: TRBV6-2/TRBV6-3
DNA: TGTGCCAGCAGGGTCTCGGTGACAGATACGCAGTATTTT
CDR3: CASRVSVTDTQYF